These 24 T cell receptor beta chains came from one sample sequenced in a study of T cells after yellow fever vaccination. Using its own MiXCR run on the 5' RACE reads, TCRdb lists one record per CDR3 protein. The sample shows about 430,000 distinct CDR3 sequences, about 17% of them seen only once. Source: PBMCs, taken before the yellow fever booster vaccination. Receptor source: a young man who received the YFV17D yellow fever vaccine.

This chain links TRBV7-9 with TRBJ2-1; weak D call: TRBD1 (5 bases). With 5 bases removed from V and 7 bases from J, the gap between germline ends came to 12 bases. Germline V lookup: CDR1 SEHNR, CDR2 FQNEAQ (reference sequence). The length of the CDR3 is 13 residues. For the CDR3, the DNA is TGTGCCAGCAGCACCGGGCCAGGGAATGAGCAGTTCTTC. It codes for CASSTGPGNEQFF.

In this sample, this clonotype turned up a few times. The rearrangement links TRBV2 to TRBJ2-5; no reliable D call. Germline loops: CDR1 SNHLY, CDR2 FYNNEI. The CDR3 covers 12 residues. Trimming took 2 bases from V and 1 from J, leaving 2 bases between them. This chain's CDR3 is CASSESQETQYF. DNA for the CDR3: TGTGCCAGCAGTGAATCCCAAGAGACCCAGTACTTC.

The chain joins TRBV12-3 or TRBV12-4 to TRBJ2-5, with TRBD2 as a possible D gene (5 bases). The ends were cut back, 2 bases at V and 3 bases at J, with 7 bases in the middle. This CDR3 has 13 amino acids. CDR3 residues: CASSLRDEETQYF. DNA of the CDR3: TGTGCCAGCAGTTTACGGGATGAAGAGACCCAGTACTTC.

The chain uses TRBV2 and TRBJ2-5; D unresolved. Germline CDR1 is SNHLY and CDR2 is FYNNEI. This CDR3 is 10 amino acids long. The V and J ends lost 8 bases and 6 bases respectively, with 7 bases between them. The CDR3 here is CASASKTQYF. The CDR3, as DNA: TGTGCCAGCGCCTCTAAGACCCAGTACTTC.

This clonotype was picked up a small number of times. The chain uses TRBV20-1 and TRBJ1-2; 9 bases map to TRBD1. The CDR3 has 15 residues. Germline V gives CDR1 DFQATT, CDR2 SNEGSKA (reference sequence). The V and J ends lost 6 bases and 0 bases, in that order; junction bases with no gene match: 8. The CDR3 DNA follows: TGCAGTGCACCGGGACAGGGACAATCTAACTATGGCTACACCTTC. It yields the protein CSAPGQGQSNYGYTF.

The V gene is TRBV4-3, the J gene TRBJ1-1; D unresolved. Per the germline V gene, CDR1 is LGHNA and CDR2 is YSLEER. Trimming removed 1 base at V and 7 bases at J, with 7 bases between. This CDR3 has 12 amino acids. The CDR3 here is CASSQAHSEAFF. CDR3 bases: TGCGCCAGCAGCCAAGCTCACAGTGAAGCTTTCTTT.

V gene TRBV20-1 combines with J gene TRBJ2-4, with D possibly matching TRBD2 (5 bases). V was trimmed by 3 bases and J by 5 bases, leaving 14 bases between them. Looked up from germline, CDR1 is DFQATT and CDR2 is SNEGSKA (reference sequence). The CDR3 runs to 14 residues. The CDR3 DNA sequence: TGCAGTGCTAGGGGGAGAACCGAAGAAAACATTCAGTACTTC. This sequence encodes CSARGRTEENIQYF.

This clonotype turned up a few times. The rearrangement joins TRBV7-9 to TRBJ2-7; D ambiguous. Trimming took 5 bases from V and 5 from J, leaving 19 bases between them. The CDR3 spans 15 residues. Germline values: CDR1 SEHNR, CDR2 FQNEAQ (reference sequence). The DNA for the CDR3 is TGTGCCAGCAGCCCCACGCCCAAACGTCGGGACGAGCAGTACTTC. Its protein is CASSPTPKRRDEQYF.

The J gene is TRBJ2-7, the V gene TRBV7-9; possibly TRBD2 for D (7 bases). Germline V gene lookup returns CDR1 SEHNR and CDR2 FQNEAQ (reference sequence). Deletions cut 8 bases from V and 1 base from J, with 9 bases between. The CDR3 consists of 12 residues. The CDR3, as DNA: TGTGCCAGCGCGGGGGCATCCTACGAGCAGTACGTC. The encoded protein is CASAGASYEQYV.

This clonotype was picked up a small number of times. The chain couples TRBV5-1 to TRBJ2-1; 11 positions agree with TRBD2. The V gene end was trimmed by 6 bases and the J gene end by 6 bases; junction bases not matched to a gene: 2. There are 13 residues in the CDR3. Germline lookup yields CDR1 SGHRS and CDR2 YFSETQ. The CDR3 is CASKLAGVNEQFF. In DNA, the CDR3 is TGCGCCAGCAAACTAGCGGGGGTCAATGAGCAGTTCTTC.

The chain uses TRBV5-4 and TRBJ2-7, with D tentatively TRBD1 or TRBD2 (6 bases each). Per germline, CDR1 SGHNT and CDR2 YYREEE (reference sequence). Trimming removed 4 bases from V and 5 bases from J, with 16 bases in between. The CDR3 runs 14 residues. CDR3 amino acids: CASSLAGGKHEQYV. As DNA, the CDR3 is TGTGCCAGCAGCCTGGCCGGGGGCAAACACGAGCAGTACGTC.

This clonotype turned up a few times. This chain links TRBV20-1 with TRBJ1-1, with D unclear. The germline gives CDR1 DFQATT, CDR2 SNEGSKA (reference sequence). This CDR3 region has 15 residues. With 0 bases removed from V and 1 base from J, the gap between germline ends came to 12 bases. In DNA, the CDR3 is TGCAGTGCTAGAGATCATACAAGAGGGAACACTGAAGCTTTCTTT. This encodes CSARDHTRGNTEAFF.

The CDR3 nucleotides are TGTGCCAGCAGCTTAGCAGGACAGGGGGCCCACTATGGCTACACCTTC. Its protein product is CASSLAGQGAHYGYTF. The gene calls are TRBV7-9 and TRBJ1-2; 11 bases agree with TRBD1. Germline lookup yields CDR1 SEHNR and CDR2 FQNEAQ (reference sequence). This CDR3 is built from 16 residues. V shed 0 bases, J shed 3 bases, and the junction held 3 bases outside the gene matches.

J is TRBJ2-1 and V is TRBV28; D remains ambiguous. The CDR3 covers 12 residues. Germline CDR1 is MDHEN and CDR2 is SYDVKM. Trimming shortened V by 3 bases and J by 10 bases, and 10 bases separated the two germline ends. The CDR3 DNA reads TGTGCCAGCAGTTTGAAGCTGGGGGAGCAGTTCTTC. Translation: CASSLKLGEQFF. The whole variable domain, filled in from reference TRBV28 and TRBJ2-1, reads DVKVTQSSRYLVKRTGEKVFLECVQDMDHENMFWYRQDPGLGLRLIYFSYDVKMKEKGDIPEGYSVSREKKERFSLILESASTNQTSMYLCASSLKLGEQFFGPGTRLTVL.

This clonotype appeared a few times. This sequence joins TRBV6-5 and TRBJ2-5, with D unclear. Germline CDR1 MNHEY, CDR2 SVGAGI. There are 14 residues in the CDR3. The V end was cut by 6 bases, the J end by 5 bases, with 16 bases between. The CDR3 bases are TGTGCCAGCAGCCAGACACCCGGTCGGGAGACCCAGTACTTC. This encodes CASSQTPGRETQYF.

The chain has TRBV5-5 and TRBJ2-1, with D perhaps TRBD2 (7 bases). Between the trimmed V and J ends, which lost 0 bases and 6 bases, there was a span of 10 bases. The CDR3 is 14 residues long. The germline CDR1 and CDR2 sequences are SGHKS and YYEKEE (reference sequence). The CDR3 DNA sequence: TGTGCCAGCAGCTTGGGAGGGGGGGTCAATGAGCAGTTCTTC. This translates into CASSLGGGVNEQFF.

This clonotype was found a few times. The chain is built from TRBV4-3 and TRBJ2-1, with 10 bases lining up with TRBD1. The V gene's germline CDR1 is LGHNA and CDR2 YSLEER. The V gene end was trimmed by 1 base and the J gene end by 8 bases; junction bases not matched to a gene: 8. The CDR3 runs to 16 residues. The CDR3 bases are TGCGCCAGCAGCCAAGGGAGGGACAGGGGCTGGGATGAGCAGTTCTTC. This gives the protein CASSQGRDRGWDEQFF.

The chain is built from TRBV20-1 and TRBJ2-2, with D tentatively TRBD2 (5 bases). The germline V gene encodes CDR1 DFQATT and CDR2 SNEGSKA (reference sequence). The CDR3 sequence is 13 residues long. Trimming pared 7 bases from V and 2 bases from J, leaving 11 bases between. CDR3 sequence reads: CSVRTPNTGELFF. The CDR3 DNA is TGCAGTGTACGGACTCCAAACACCGGGGAGCTGTTTTTT.

The chain carries TRBV10-3 and TRBJ2-3, with a weak D call TRBD1 (6 bases). The CDR3 consists of 13 residues. V was pared by 8 bases and J by 6 bases, with 15 bases between. Germline CDR1 and CDR2: ENHRY and SYGVKD. Here the CDR3 DNA reads TGTGCCATCGCAGGGGCAGGGGCCGATACGCAGTATTTT. Translated: CAIAGAGADTQYF.

This clonotype was found a few times. This sequence joins TRBV6-2 or TRBV6-3 and TRBJ2-7, with D hard to call. The CDR3 length is 14 residues. Germline assignment: CDR1 MNHEY and CDR2 SVGEGT. V gave up 6 bases and J gave up 0 bases, with 12 bases separating them. The CDR3 protein is CASRRGPGSYEQYV. The CDR3 DNA is TGTGCCAGCAGACGCGGACCGGGCTCCTACGAGCAGTACGTC.

The chain is built from TRBV7-3 and TRBJ2-5, with unresolved D. This CDR3 is built from 15 residues. With 2 bases removed from V and 6 bases from J, the gap between germline ends came to 16 bases. Germline CDR1 reads SGHTA; CDR2 reads FQGTGA. CDR3: CASSLGWGPPKTQYF. DNA of the CDR3: TGTGCCAGCAGCTTAGGTTGGGGTCCACCGAAGACCCAGTACTTC.

This clonotype appeared a few times. The rearrangement uses TRBV12-3 or TRBV12-4 and TRBJ1-1, with a weak D call TRBD1 (5 bases). Trimming took 7 bases from V and 1 from J, leaving 13 bases between them. This CDR3 spans 14 amino acids. This chain's CDR3 is CASTPGRANTEAFF. The CDR3 nucleotides read TGTGCCAGCACCCCCGGCAGGGCGAACACTGAAGCTTTCTTT.

This chain links TRBV28 with TRBJ2-1; TRBD2 agrees at 12 bases. Germline V gene data show CDR1 as MDHEN and CDR2 as SYDVKM. The CDR3 spans 15 residues. J gave up 10 bases and V 2 bases, and 6 bases lay outside the gene matches. The CDR3 DNA reads TGTGCCAGCAGTTTAATGACTAGCGGGGGCTTGGAGCAGTTCTTC. It yields the protein CASSLMTSGGLEQFF.

This chain joins TRBV4-1 and TRBJ2-5; the D gene is possibly TRBD1 (5 bases). Trimming stripped 7 bases from V and 3 bases from J, with 21 bases between. This CDR3 is built from 16 residues. The germline V gene encodes CDR1 MGHRA and CDR2 YSYEKL. The CDR3 DNA sequence: TGCGCCAGCAAACCTCTCTGGGGCAGGGTAGAAGAGACCCAGTACTTC. Translated: CASKPLWGRVEETQYF.